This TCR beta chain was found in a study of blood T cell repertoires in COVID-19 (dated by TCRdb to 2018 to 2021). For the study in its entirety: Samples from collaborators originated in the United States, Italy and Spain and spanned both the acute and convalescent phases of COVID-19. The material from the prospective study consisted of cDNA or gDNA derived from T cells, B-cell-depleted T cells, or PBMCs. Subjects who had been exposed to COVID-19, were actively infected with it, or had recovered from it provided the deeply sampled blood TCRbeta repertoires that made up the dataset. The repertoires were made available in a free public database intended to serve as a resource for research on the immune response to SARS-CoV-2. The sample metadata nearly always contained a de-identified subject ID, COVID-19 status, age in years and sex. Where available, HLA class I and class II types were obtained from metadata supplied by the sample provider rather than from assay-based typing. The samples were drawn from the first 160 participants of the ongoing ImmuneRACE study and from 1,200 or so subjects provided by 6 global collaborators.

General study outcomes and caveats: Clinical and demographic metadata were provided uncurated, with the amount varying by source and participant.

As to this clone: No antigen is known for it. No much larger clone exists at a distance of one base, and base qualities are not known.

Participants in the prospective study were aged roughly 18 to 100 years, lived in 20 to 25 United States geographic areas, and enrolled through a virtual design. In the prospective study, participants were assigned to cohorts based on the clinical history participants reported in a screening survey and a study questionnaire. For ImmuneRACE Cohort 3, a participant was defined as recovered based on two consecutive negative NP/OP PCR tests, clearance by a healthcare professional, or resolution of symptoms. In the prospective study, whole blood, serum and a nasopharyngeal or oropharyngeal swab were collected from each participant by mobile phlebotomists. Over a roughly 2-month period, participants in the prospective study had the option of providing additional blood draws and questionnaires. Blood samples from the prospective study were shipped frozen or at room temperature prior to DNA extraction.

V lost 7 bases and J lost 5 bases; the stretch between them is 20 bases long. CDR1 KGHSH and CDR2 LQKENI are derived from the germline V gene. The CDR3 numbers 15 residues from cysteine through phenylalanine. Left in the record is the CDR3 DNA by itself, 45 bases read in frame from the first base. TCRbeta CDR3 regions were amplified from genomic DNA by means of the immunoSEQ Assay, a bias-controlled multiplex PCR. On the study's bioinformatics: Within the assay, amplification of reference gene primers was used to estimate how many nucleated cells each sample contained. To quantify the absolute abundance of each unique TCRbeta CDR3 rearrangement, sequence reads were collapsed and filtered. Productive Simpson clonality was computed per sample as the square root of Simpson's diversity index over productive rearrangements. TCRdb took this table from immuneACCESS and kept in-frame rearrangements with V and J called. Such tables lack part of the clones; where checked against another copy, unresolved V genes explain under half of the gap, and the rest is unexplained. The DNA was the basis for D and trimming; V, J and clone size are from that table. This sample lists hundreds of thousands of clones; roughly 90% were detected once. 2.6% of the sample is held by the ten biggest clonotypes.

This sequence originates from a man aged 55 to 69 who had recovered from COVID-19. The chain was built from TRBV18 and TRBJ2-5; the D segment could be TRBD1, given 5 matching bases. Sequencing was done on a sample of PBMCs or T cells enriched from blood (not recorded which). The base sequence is TGTGCCAGCTGTATCCTAGGGGCACCTGGTGAGACCCAGTACTTC. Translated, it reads CASCILGAPGETQYF.